This TCR beta chain was retrieved from a study of T cell responses to AZD1222 COVID-19 vaccine. Clones were sequenced by immunoSEQ multiplex PCR, and TCRdb holds only the in-frame ones, with some missing. The table has 75,000 to 95,000 clones, around 90% seen once. V lost 8 bases and J 0 bases, leaving 11 bases between the germline ends. Germline V gene sequence: CDR1 SEHNR, CDR2 FQNEAQ (reference sequence). This CDR3 comprises 13 residues. The source is an adult in good health. The V gene is TRBV7-9, the J gene TRBJ2-7; D not resolved. The sample here was peripheral blood, taken on day 0 of MenACWY control vaccination. CDR3 DNA: TGTGCCAGCCAAGCCGGCACCTCCTACGAGCAGTACTTC. It encodes CASQAGTSYEQYF. The whole variable domain, filled in from reference TRBV7-9 and TRBJ2-7, reads DTGVSQNPRHKITKRGQNVTFRCDPISEHNRLYWYRQTLGQGPEFLTYFQNEAQLEKSRLLSDRFSAERPKGSFSTLEIQRTEQGDSAMYLCASQAGTSYEQYFGPGTRLTVT.